A single sample gave rise to the 9 T cell receptor beta chains below, sequenced in a study of shared clonotypes between healthy human individuals. Data came from immunoSEQ multiplex PCR; TCRdb stores just in-frame clones and leaves some out. The table records about 2.2 million clones, roughly 93% of them present only once. CD8 cells classed as naive were CD45RO-negative and positively selected for CCR7, excluding terminally differentiated effector memory CD45RA+ cells. Sequences were obtained from naive CD8+ T cells from PBMCs. The receptors originated from a man aged 18 to 29 in good health. Some clones in this sample may be carry-over from other donors' samples.

The chain combines TRBV5-1 with TRBJ2-1, with 8 bases identical to TRBD1. The CDR3 has 16 amino acids. Germline CDR1 is SGHRS and CDR2 is YFSETQ. V gave up 3 bases and J gave up 5 bases; unmatched junction bases: 10. DNA for the CDR3: TGCGCCAGCAGCTCATGGGTCGGGACAGGTAACAATGAGCAGTTCTTC. This encodes CASSSWVGTGNNEQFF.

As for this clone: One junction end disagrees with the germline gene, perhaps due to a read error. Other DNA variants within this sample encode the same CDR3. This rearrangement joins TRBV7-9 to TRBJ2-1; 11 bases are shared with TRBD2. Germline loops: CDR1 SEHNR, CDR2 FQNEAQ (reference sequence). This CDR3 has 15 residues. CDR3 in amino acids: CASSLAGGTYNEQFF. The CDR3 bases are TGTGCCAGCAGCCTAGCGGGAGGAACCTACAATGAGCAGTTCTTC.

The CDR3 reads CASSLHYRDQPQHF. In DNA, the CDR3 is TGTGCCAGCAGTCTTCATTACAGGGACCAGCCCCAGCATTTT. The V and J genes are TRBV27 and TRBJ1-5; a possible D gene is TRBD1 (6 bases). The V gene's germline CDR1 is MNHEY and CDR2 SMNVEV (reference sequence). Trimming stripped 5 bases from V and 7 bases from J, with 15 bases between. The CDR3 is made up of 14 amino acids.

The V gene is TRBV28, the J gene TRBJ2-7, with unresolved D. CDR3 size: 14 residues. Germline CDR1 MDHEN, CDR2 SYDVKM. V lost 6 bases, J lost 0 bases, and 12 bases lay in between. CDR3 nucleotides: TGTGCCAGCAGGCCAACGGTCGACTCCTACGAGCAGTACTTC. Protein sequence: CASRPTVDSYEQYF.

The chain couples TRBV5-1 to TRBJ2-1; 7 nucleotides match TRBD2. CDR3 length: 17 residues. CDR1 SGHRS and CDR2 YFSETQ come from the germline V gene. With V trimmed by 0 bases and J by 5 bases, 11 bases remained unmatched. Here the CDR3 reads CASSLGQGSGLNNEQFF. CDR3 nucleotide sequence: TGCGCCAGCAGCTTGGGTCAGGGTAGCGGGCTAAACAATGAGCAGTTCTTC.

This clone was recorded only once. The chain is built from TRBV28 and TRBJ2-7, with D tentatively TRBD1 (5 bases). With 3 bases removed from V and 3 bases from J, the gap between germline ends came to 12 bases. The CDR3 loop spans 14 amino acids. CDR1 and CDR2 from the germline V gene are MDHEN and SYDVKM. CDR3 in amino acids: CASSLGLDIYEQYF. The CDR3 DNA follows: TGTGCCAGCAGTTTGGGCCTGGACATCTACGAGCAGTACTTC.

CDR3 bases: TGCAGCGTTGAATGGGACACGACGGGCTACACCTTC. Its translation: CSVEWDTTGYTF. V gene TRBV29-1 combines with J gene TRBJ1-2; TRBD1 is a possible D gene (6 bases). The CDR3 is 12 residues long. The germline V and J ends were trimmed by 2 bases and 8 bases, with 12 bases remaining between them. Germline loops: CDR1 SQVTM, CDR2 ANQGSEA. Together with reference TRBV29-1 and TRBJ1-2, the CDR3 gives the full variable domain: SAVISQKPSRDICQRGTSLTIQCQVDSQVTMMFWYRQQPGQSLTLIATANQGSEATYESGFVIDKFPISRPNLTFSTLTVSNMSPEDSSIYLCSVEWDTTGYTFGSGTRLTVV.

The rearrangement links TRBV15 to TRBJ2-5, with a tentative D call TRBD2 (5 bases). V lost 5 bases to trimming and J lost 4 bases, with 17 bases between them. The CDR3 covers 15 residues. Germline V lookup: CDR1 LNHNV, CDR2 YYDKDF (reference sequence). CDR3 bases: TGTGCCACCAGCTCTAGAACGGGCGGAGGAGAGACCCAGTACTTC. As protein: CATSSRTGGGETQYF.

The chain recombines TRBV4-3 with TRBJ2-7; D might be TRBD1 (6 bases). This CDR3 has 16 residues. Trimming took off 2 bases at V and 2 bases at J, with 16 bases between the two ends. Germline CDR1 is LGHNA and CDR2 is YSLEER. CDR3 sequence: CASSQHLRQVTYEQYF. In DNA form, the CDR3 reads TGCGCCAGCAGCCAACATTTGCGACAGGTCACCTACGAGCAGTACTTC.